The T cell receptor (beta chain) described here comes from a study of cytomegalovirus exposure and HLA in healthy donors. The CDR3 has 15 residues. The germline gives CDR1 LGHNA, CDR2 YNFKEQ. PCR involved 60 Vbeta and 13 Jbeta primers. This table comes from immunoSEQ multiplex PCR, and its TCRdb copy is limited to in-frame clones, with some not included. The sample consists of about 190,000 clones, approximately 70% of them appearing once. The chain recombines TRBV4-2 with TRBJ2-5, with D possibly TRBD1 on 5 matching bases. The better agreement between TRBJ2-7 and the DNA end casts doubt on the J call. Sequenced material: PBMCs. This sequence was found in a woman in her twenties or thirties in good health and CMV-seropositive. In nucleotides, the CDR3 is TGTGCCAGCAGCCAGGAGCCCAATCAGGGCTACGAGCAGTACTTC. As protein: CASSQEPNQGYEQYF.